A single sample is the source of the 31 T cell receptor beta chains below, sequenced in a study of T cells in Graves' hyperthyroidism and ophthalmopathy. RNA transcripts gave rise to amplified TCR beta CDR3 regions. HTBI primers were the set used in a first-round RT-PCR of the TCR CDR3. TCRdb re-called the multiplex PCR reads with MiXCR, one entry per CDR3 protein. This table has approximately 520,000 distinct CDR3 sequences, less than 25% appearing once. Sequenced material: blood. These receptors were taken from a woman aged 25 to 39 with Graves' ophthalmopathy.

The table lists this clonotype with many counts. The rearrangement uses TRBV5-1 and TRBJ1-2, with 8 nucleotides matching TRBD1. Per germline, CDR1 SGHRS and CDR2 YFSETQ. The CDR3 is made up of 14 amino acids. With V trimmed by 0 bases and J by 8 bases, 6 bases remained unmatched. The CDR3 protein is CASSLDRGTSGYTF. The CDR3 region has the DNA TGCGCCAGCAGCTTGGACAGGGGGACTAGCGGCTACACCTTC.

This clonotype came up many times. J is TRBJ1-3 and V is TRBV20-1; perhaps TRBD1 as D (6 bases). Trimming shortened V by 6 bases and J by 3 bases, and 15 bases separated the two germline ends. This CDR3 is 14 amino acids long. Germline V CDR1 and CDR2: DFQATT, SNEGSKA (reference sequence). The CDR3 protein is CSAPVQGRGNTIYF. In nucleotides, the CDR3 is TGCAGTGCGCCGGTACAGGGACGTGGAAACACCATATATTTT.

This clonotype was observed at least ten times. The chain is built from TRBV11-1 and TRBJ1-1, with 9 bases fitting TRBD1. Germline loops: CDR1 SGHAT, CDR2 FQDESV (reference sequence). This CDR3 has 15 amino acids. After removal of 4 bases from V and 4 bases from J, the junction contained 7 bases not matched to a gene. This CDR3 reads CASSWSTGGPTEAFF. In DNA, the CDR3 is TGTGCCAGCAGCTGGTCTACAGGGGGCCCCACTGAAGCTTTCTTT.

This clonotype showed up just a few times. This CDR3 is CASSPRNLNTEAFF. CDR3 DNA sequence: TGTGCCAGCTCACCGCGGAACCTGAACACTGAAGCTTTCTTT. The gene calls are TRBV18 and TRBJ1-1; D remains unclear. With 3 bases removed from V and 0 bases from J, the gap between germline ends came to 8 bases. The CDR3 has 14 amino acids. Germline V lookup: CDR1 KGHSH, CDR2 LQKENI.

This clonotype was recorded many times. CDR3 protein: CASSLMGYEQYF. Here the CDR3 DNA reads TGTGCCAGCAGTTTAATGGGTTACGAGCAGTACTTC. The genes are TRBV28 and TRBJ2-7; unclear D gene. The ends were cut back, 2 bases at V and 4 bases at J, with 6 bases in the middle. The CDR3 is 12 residues long. Germline V gene data show CDR1 as MDHEN and CDR2 as SYDVKM.

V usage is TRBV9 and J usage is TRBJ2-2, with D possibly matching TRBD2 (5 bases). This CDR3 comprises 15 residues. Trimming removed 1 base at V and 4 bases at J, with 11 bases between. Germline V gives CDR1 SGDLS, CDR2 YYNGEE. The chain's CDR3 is CASSVYRGSTGELFF. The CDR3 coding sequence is TGTGCCAGCAGCGTATATAGAGGGTCCACCGGGGAGCTGTTTTTT.

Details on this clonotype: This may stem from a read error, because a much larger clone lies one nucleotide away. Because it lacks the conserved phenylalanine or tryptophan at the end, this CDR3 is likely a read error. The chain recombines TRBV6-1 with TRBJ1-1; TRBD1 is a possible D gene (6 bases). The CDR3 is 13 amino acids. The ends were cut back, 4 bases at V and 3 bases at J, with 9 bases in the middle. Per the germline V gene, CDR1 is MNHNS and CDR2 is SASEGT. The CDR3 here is CASSVDRDTEAFS. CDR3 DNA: TGTGCCAGCAGTGTGGACAGAGACACTGAAGCTTTCTCT.

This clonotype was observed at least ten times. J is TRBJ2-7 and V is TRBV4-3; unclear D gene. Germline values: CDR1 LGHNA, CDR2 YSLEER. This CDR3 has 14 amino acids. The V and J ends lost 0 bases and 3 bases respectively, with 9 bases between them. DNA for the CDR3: TGCGCCAGCAGCCAAGATTTCTCGAGCTACGAGCAGTACTTC. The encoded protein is CASSQDFSSYEQYF.

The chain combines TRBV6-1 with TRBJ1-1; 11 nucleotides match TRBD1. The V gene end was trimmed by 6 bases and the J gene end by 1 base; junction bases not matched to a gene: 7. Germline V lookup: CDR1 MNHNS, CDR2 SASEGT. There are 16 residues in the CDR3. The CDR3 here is CASRDRGRGPNTEAFF. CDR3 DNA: TGTGCCAGCAGGGACAGGGGGCGGGGACCGAACACTGAAGCTTTCTTT.

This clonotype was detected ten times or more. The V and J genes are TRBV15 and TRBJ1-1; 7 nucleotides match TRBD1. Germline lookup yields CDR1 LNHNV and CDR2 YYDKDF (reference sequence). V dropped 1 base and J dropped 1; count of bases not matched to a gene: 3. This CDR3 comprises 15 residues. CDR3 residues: CATSRAAGGNTEAFF. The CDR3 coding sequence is TGTGCCACCAGCAGAGCAGCAGGGGGGAACACTGAAGCTTTCTTT.

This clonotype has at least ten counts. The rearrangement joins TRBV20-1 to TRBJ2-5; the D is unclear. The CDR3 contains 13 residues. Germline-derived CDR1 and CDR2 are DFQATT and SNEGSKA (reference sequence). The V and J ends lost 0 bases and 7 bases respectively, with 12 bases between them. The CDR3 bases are TGCAGTGCTAGAGAGGCCCTGGGGTCGACCCAGTACTTC. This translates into CSAREALGSTQYF.

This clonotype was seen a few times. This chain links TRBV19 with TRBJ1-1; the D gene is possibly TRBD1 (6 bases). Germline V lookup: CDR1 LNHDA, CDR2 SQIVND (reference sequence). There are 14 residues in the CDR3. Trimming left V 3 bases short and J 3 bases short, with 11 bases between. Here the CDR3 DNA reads TGTGCCAGTAGTATTACCGGGGGCGACACTGAAGCTTTCTTT. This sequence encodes CASSITGGDTEAFF.

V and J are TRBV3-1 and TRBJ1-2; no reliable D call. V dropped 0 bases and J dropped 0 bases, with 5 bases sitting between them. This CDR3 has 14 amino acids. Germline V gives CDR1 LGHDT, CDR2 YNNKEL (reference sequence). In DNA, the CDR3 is TGTGCCAGCAGCCAAGATTGGACTAACTATGGCTACACCTTC. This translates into CASSQDWTNYGYTF.

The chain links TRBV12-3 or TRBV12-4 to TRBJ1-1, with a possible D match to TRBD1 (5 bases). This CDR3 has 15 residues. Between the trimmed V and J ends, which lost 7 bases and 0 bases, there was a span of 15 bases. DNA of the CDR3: TGTGCCAGCACTTTCAACCCGACAGTGAACACTGAAGCTTTCTTT. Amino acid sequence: CASTFNPTVNTEAFF.

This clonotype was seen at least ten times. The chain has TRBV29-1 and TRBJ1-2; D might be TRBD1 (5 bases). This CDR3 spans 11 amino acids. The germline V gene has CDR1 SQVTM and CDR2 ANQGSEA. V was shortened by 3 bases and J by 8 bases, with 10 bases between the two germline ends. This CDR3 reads CSVEVQGGYTF. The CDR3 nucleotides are TGCAGCGTTGAGGTCCAGGGAGGCTACACCTTC.

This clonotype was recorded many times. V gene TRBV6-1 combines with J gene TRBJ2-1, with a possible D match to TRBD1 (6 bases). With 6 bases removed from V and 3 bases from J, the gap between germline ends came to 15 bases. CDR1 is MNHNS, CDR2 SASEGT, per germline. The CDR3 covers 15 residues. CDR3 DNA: TGTGCCAGCAGACACCTTTCGGACAGCTACAATGAGCAGTTCTTC. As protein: CASRHLSDSYNEQFF.

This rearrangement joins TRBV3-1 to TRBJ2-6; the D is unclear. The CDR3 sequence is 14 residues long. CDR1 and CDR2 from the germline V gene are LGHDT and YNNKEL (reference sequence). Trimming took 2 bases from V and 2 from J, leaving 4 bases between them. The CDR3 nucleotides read TGTGCCAGCAGCCAACAGACTGGGGCCAACGTCCTGACTTTC. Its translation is CASSQQTGANVLTF.

The CDR3 sequence: CASGTSGGRAGELFF. CDR3 bases: TGTGCCAGCGGGACTAGCGGGGGGCGGGCCGGGGAGCTGTTTTTT. J is TRBJ2-2 and V is TRBV6-1; 15 bases align to TRBD2. CDR3 size: 15 residues. V dropped 8 bases and J dropped 6; count of bases not matched to a gene: 4. Per the germline V gene, CDR1 is MNHNS and CDR2 is SASEGT.

Here the CDR3 reads CASSYPQGGVQETQYF. The CDR3, as DNA: TGTGCCAGCAGTTACCCCCAGGGGGGCGTCCAAGAGACCCAGTACTTC. V is TRBV6-2 or TRBV6-3 and J is TRBJ2-5, with D possibly being TRBD1 (7 bases). CDR1 is MNHEY and CDR2 is SVGEGT in the germline V gene. V was trimmed by 2 bases and J by 1 base, leaving 14 bases between them. The CDR3 contains 16 residues.

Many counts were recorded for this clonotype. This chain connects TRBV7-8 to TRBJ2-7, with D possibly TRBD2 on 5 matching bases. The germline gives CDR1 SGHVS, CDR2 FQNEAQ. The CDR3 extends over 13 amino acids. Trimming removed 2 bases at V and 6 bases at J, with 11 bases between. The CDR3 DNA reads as TGTGCCAGCAGCTTAAGGGCTAGCTCCGAGCAGTACTTC. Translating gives CASSLRASSEQYF.

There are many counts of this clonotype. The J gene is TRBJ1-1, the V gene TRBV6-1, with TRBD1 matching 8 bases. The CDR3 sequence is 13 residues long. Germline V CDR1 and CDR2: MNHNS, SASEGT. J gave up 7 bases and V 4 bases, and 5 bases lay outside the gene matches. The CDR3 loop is CASSARDRSEAFF. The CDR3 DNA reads TGTGCCAGCAGTGCCCGGGACAGGAGTGAAGCTTTCTTT.

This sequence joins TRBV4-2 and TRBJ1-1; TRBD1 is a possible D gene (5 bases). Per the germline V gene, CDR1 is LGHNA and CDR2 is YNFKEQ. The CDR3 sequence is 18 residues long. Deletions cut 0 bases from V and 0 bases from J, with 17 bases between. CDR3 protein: CASSQDGVTGTVNTEAFF. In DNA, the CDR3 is TGTGCCAGCAGCCAAGACGGGGTCACCGGGACGGTGAACACTGAAGCTTTCTTT.

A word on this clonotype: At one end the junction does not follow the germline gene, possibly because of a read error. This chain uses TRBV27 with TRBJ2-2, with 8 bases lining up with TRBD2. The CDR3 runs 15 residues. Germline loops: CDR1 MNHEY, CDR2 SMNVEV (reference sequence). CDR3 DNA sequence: TGTGCCAGCAACCTACTAGCGGAGGACACCGGGGAGCTGTCTTTT. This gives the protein CASNLLAEDTGELSF.

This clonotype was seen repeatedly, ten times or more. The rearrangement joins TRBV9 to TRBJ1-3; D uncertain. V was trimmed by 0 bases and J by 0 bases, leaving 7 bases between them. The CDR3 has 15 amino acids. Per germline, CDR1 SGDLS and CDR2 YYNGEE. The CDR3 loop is CASSVAGSSGNTIYF. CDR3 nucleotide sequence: TGTGCCAGCAGCGTAGCCGGAAGCTCTGGAAACACCATATATTTT.

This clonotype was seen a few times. CDR3 sequence: CASSLEPDGRGYEQYF. The DNA of the CDR3 is TGTGCCAGCAGCCTTGAACCGGACGGACGCGGCTACGAGCAGTACTTC. The chain has TRBV6-1 and TRBJ2-7, with D unresolved. The CDR3 runs 16 residues. V dropped 6 bases and J dropped 3 bases, with 21 bases sitting between them. Germline-derived CDR1 and CDR2 are MNHNS and SASEGT.

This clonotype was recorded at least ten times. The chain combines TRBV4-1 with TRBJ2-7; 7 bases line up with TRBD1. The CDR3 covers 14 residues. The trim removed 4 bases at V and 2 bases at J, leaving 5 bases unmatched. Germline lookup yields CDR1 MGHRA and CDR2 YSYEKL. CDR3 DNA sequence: TGCGCCAGCAGCCTTGGACAGGAGGCCTACGAGCAGTACTTC. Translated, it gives CASSLGQEAYEQYF.

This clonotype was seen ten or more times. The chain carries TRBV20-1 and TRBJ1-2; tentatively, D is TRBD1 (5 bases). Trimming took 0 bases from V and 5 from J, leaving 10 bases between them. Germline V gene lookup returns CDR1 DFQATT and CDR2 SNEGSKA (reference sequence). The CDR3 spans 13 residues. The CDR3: CSAREEQAYGYTF. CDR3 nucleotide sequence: TGCAGTGCTAGAGAGGAACAGGCATATGGCTACACCTTC.

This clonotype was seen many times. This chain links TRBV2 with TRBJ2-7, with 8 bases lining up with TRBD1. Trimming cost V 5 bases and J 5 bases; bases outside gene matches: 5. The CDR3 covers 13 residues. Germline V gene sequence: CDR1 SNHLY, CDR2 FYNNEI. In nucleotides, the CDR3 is TGTGCCAGCAGTACCGGACAGGGAGACGAGCAGTACTTC. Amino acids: CASSTGQGDEQYF.

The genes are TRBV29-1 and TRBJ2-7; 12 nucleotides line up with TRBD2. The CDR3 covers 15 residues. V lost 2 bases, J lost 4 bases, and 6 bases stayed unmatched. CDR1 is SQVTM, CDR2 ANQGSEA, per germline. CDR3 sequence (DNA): TGCAGCGTTGAAAAACTAGCGGGAGGACAGTACGAGCAGTACTTC. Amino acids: CSVEKLAGGQYEQYF.

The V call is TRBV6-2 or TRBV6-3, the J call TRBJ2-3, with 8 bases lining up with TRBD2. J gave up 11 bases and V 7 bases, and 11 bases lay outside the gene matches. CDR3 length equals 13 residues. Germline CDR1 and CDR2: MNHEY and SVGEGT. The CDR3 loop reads CASISGRTVKQYF. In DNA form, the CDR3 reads TGTGCCAGCATCAGCGGGAGAACGGTGAAGCAGTATTTT.

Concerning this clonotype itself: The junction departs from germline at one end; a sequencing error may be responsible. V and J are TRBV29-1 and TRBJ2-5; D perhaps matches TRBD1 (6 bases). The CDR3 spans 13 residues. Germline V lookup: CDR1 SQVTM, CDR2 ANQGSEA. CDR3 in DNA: TGCAGCGTTGACGACAGGTACCAGGAGACCCAGTACTTC. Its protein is CSVDDRYQETQYF.